This TCR beta chain is from a study of T cells after yellow fever vaccination. Study context: Fractions of low cell number were prepared using SMART-Seq v4 Ultra Low Input.

Study results and limitations: Clones from primary vaccination mostly reappeared after the booster (around 96% CD4, approximately 86% CD8). Though it reached lower strength, the secondary response hit its peak faster, day 5 versus 15.

This clonotype was seen a few times. Its antigen is not identified. Per the germline V gene, CDR1 is SGHTA and CDR2 is FQGNSA. Trimming pared 0 bases from V and 0 bases from J, leaving 22 bases between. This CDR3 comprises 20 residues. TCRdb ran MiXCR on the 5' RACE reads and lists one entry per CDR3 protein. The sample contains some 560,000 distinct CDR3 sequences, less than 20% of which appear only once. The chain uses TRBV7-2 and TRBJ2-3; D is possibly TRBD1 or TRBD2 (6 bases each). The sample consisted of PBMCs, taken about 5 days after the first yellow fever vaccination. The clonotype comes from a man aged 18 to 29 who received the YFV17D yellow fever vaccine. The CDR3 loop reads CASSLAPRGLTGDSTDTQYF. The CDR3 DNA reads as TGTGCCAGCAGCTTAGCGCCCCGGGGGTTGACAGGCGATAGCACAGATACGCAGTATTTT.